These 26 T cell receptor beta chains originate from one sample sequenced in a study of cytomegalovirus exposure and HLA in healthy donors. Primers: 60 Vbeta forward and 13 Jbeta reverse. The protocol was immunoSEQ multiplex PCR, while the TCRdb copy is restricted to in-frame clones and leaves out a portion. Here the sample table reports about 140,000 clones. Sequencing used PBMCs. These receptors were collected from a man aged 40-50 years in good health and CMV-seronegative.

The V gene is TRBV7-6, the J gene TRBJ2-7; D remains unclear. Germline V gives CDR1 SGHVS, CDR2 FNYEAQ. The V end lost 2 bases, the J end lost 4 bases, and 15 bases lay between the germline ends. The CDR3 totals 15 residues. CDR3 DNA: TGTGCCAGCAGCTTACAGCTAGGATCTAGGTACGAGCAGTACTTC. Translating gives CASSLQLGSRYEQYF. The full variable domain, rest sourced from reference TRBV7-6 and TRBJ2-7, is GAGVSQSPRYKVTKRGQDVALRCDPISGHVSLYWYRQALGQGPEFLTYFNYEAQQDKSGLPNDRFSAERPEGSISTLTIQRTEQRDSAMYRCASSLQLGSRYEQYFGPGTRLTVT.

V usage is TRBV5-5 and J usage is TRBJ2-5, with a tentative D call TRBD2 (6 bases). The germline V gene has CDR1 SGHKS and CDR2 YYEKEE (reference sequence). The CDR3 contains 13 residues. V was clipped by 1 base and J by 5 bases, with 9 bases between them. CDR3 region: CASSLSSGETQYF. The CDR3 DNA is TGTGCCAGCAGCTTGTCAAGCGGGGAGACCCAGTACTTC.

The chain is built from TRBV6-5 and TRBJ1-1, with TRBD1 matching 7 bases. Germline values: CDR1 MNHEY, CDR2 SVGAGI. CDR3 length equals 15 residues. Trimming cost V 2 bases and J 1 base; bases outside gene matches: 4. This chain's CDR3 is CASSYLDRRNTEAFF. CDR3 nucleotide sequence: TGTGCCAGCAGTTACCTGGACAGGCGGAACACTGAAGCTTTCTTT.

The J gene is TRBJ1-2, the V gene TRBV6-5; D perhaps matches TRBD1 (6 bases). This CDR3 spans 14 amino acids. The V gene lost 0 bases and the J gene lost 4 bases, with 9 bases spanning the gap. The germline V gene has CDR1 MNHEY and CDR2 SVGAGI. As DNA, the CDR3 is TGTGCCAGCAGTTACTCGAGGGGGTCCTATGGCTACACCTTC. Translating gives CASSYSRGSYGYTF.

The chain uses TRBV28 and TRBJ1-4, with 7 bases that match TRBD1. V lost 6 bases and J lost 8; bases outside the gene matches: 6. Germline V lookup: CDR1 MDHEN, CDR2 SYDVKM. The CDR3 is made up of 13 amino acids. The CDR3 sequence: CASRRQGGEKLFF. Here the CDR3 DNA reads TGTGCCAGCAGGAGACAGGGTGGCGAAAAACTGTTTTTT.

The J gene is TRBJ1-1, the V gene TRBV9; D remains unclear. V lost 6 bases, J lost 5 bases, and 17 bases lay in between. This CDR3 has 14 amino acids. The germline V gene encodes CDR1 SGDLS and CDR2 YYNGEE. The CDR3 DNA reads TGTGCCAGCAACGACGGACGGAGGCGGACTGAAGCTTTCTTT. Its translation is CASNDGRRRTEAFF.

The chain couples TRBV7-3 to TRBJ2-3; 9 bases agree with TRBD2. Trimming cost V 0 bases and J 4 bases; bases outside gene matches: 2. CDR1 and CDR2 from the germline V gene are SGHTA and FQGTGA. The CDR3 contains 15 residues. CDR3 nucleotides: TGTGCCAGCAGCTTAACTAGCGGGGGCCCAGATACGCAGTATTTT. This gives the protein CASSLTSGGPDTQYF.

V usage is TRBV5-4 and J usage is TRBJ1-2; TRBD1 might be the D (6 bases). The CDR3 is 15 residues long. V dropped 0 bases and J dropped 4 bases, with 13 bases sitting between them. Germline loops: CDR1 SGHNT, CDR2 YYREEE (reference sequence). CDR3 protein: CASSLESDSIYGYTF. In DNA, the CDR3 is TGTGCCAGCAGCTTGGAGTCGGACAGCATCTATGGCTACACCTTC.

The rearrangement links TRBV4-2 to TRBJ1-5, with 10 bases that match TRBD1. Germline V gives CDR1 LGHNA, CDR2 YNFKEQ. The CDR3 sequence is 16 residues long. Trimming at V came to 0 bases and at J to 7 bases, leaving 6 bases not matched to a gene. The DNA of the CDR3 is TGTGCCAGCAGCCAAGAGGGACAGGGGATCGGGCAGCCCCAGCATTTT. It translates to CASSQEGQGIGQPQHF.

The chain uses TRBV2 and TRBJ1-2; D gene ambiguous. Germline values: CDR1 SNHLY, CDR2 FYNNEI. Trimming took off 6 bases at V and 8 bases at J, with 19 bases between the two ends. The CDR3 runs 14 residues. CDR3 nucleotides: TGTGCCAGCAGGTCAAATGGACTAGGTGCAGGCTACACCTTC. This gives the protein CASRSNGLGAGYTF.

The chain uses TRBV10-3 and TRBJ2-6; the D gene is possibly TRBD1 (6 bases). Trimming removed 2 bases at V and 1 base at J, with 18 bases between. Germline V gene sequence: CDR1 ENHRY, CDR2 SYGVKD. The CDR3 covers 19 residues. CDR3 region: CAISELARDMRSGANVLTF. The CDR3 nucleotides are TGTGCCATCAGTGAGCTCGCGAGGGACATGCGATCTGGGGCCAACGTCCTGACTTTC.

The chain has TRBV9 and TRBJ1-1, with D possibly matching TRBD1 (6 bases). The germline V gene has CDR1 SGDLS and CDR2 YYNGEE. This CDR3 contains 16 residues. V lost 0 bases and J lost 5, with 17 bases in between. CDR3 region: CASSVGATGTWTEAFF. CDR3 in DNA: TGTGCCAGCAGCGTAGGGGCGACAGGAACGTGGACTGAAGCTTTCTTT.

The genes are TRBV5-1 and TRBJ2-7; tentative D call: TRBD1 (7 bases). Looked up from germline, CDR1 is SGHRS and CDR2 is YFSETQ. The CDR3 sequence is 15 residues long. V was pared by 2 bases and J by 2 bases, with 14 bases between. In DNA, the CDR3 is TGCGCCAGCAGCTTCACCCAGGGGGGTCCCTACGAGCAGTACTTC. It translates to CASSFTQGGPYEQYF.

The chain is built from TRBV6-1 and TRBJ1-2, with 9 bases aligning to TRBD1. J gave up 3 bases and V 5 bases, and 4 bases lay outside the gene matches. The CDR3 is made up of 14 amino acids. CDR1 and CDR2 from the germline V gene are MNHNS and SASEGT. This chain's CDR3 is CASSPRTGDYGYTF. The CDR3 nucleotides read TGTGCCAGCAGTCCGAGGACAGGGGACTATGGCTACACCTTC.

This chain links TRBV6-6 with TRBJ2-7; 9 bases match TRBD1. Germline CDR1 reads MNHNY; CDR2 reads SVGAGI (reference sequence). This CDR3 has 15 amino acids. The V gene end was trimmed by 2 bases and the J gene end by 9 bases; junction bases not matched to a gene: 11. The CDR3 region is CASSYPGQGGGGQYF. The CDR3 bases are TGTGCCAGCAGTTACCCGGGACAGGGTGGGGGGGGGCAGTACTTC.

The rearrangement joins TRBV19 to TRBJ2-6; 7 nucleotides align to TRBD1. V was clipped by 3 bases and J by 0 bases; unmatched bases: 5. This CDR3 comprises 17 residues. Germline V gene lookup returns CDR1 LNHDA and CDR2 SQIVND (reference sequence). The CDR3 nucleotides read TGTGCCAGTAGTATTGGGACAGTTACCTCTGGGGCCAACGTCCTGACTTTC. Translating gives CASSIGTVTSGANVLTF.

The chain employs TRBV15 and TRBJ1-5; 12 nucleotides agree with TRBD1. Trimming at V came to 0 bases and at J to 5 bases, leaving 2 bases not matched to a gene. CDR3 length: 16 amino acids. Germline V gene sequence: CDR1 LNHNV, CDR2 YYDKDF (reference sequence). CDR3 DNA sequence: TGTGCCACCAGCAGAGATGGGACAGGGGGCTATCAGCCCCAGCATTTT. This translates into CATSRDGTGGYQPQHF. The whole variable domain, remainder taken from reference TRBV15 and TRBJ1-5, is DAMVIQNPRYQVTQFGKPVTLSCSQTLNHNVMYWYQQKSSQAPKLLFHYYDKDFNNEADTPDNFQSRRPNTSFCFLDIRSPGLGDTAMYLCATSRDGTGGYQPQHFGDGTRLSIL.

The CDR3 protein is CASSFASGDYEQYF. DNA for the CDR3: TGTGCCAGCAGCTTTGCTAGCGGGGATTACGAGCAGTACTTC. The rearrangement links TRBV7-3 to TRBJ2-7; 9 positions match TRBD2. There are 14 residues in the CDR3. V was pared by 3 bases and J by 4 bases, with 4 bases of the junction left unmatched. Per the germline V gene, CDR1 is SGHTA and CDR2 is FQGTGA.

The chain combines TRBV11-3 with TRBJ1-5, with 8 bases lining up with TRBD1. The CDR3 sequence is 14 residues long. Germline loops: CDR1 SGHNT, CDR2 YENEEA. V dropped 4 bases and J dropped 7; count of bases not matched to a gene: 6. The DNA for the CDR3 is TGTGCCAGCAGCTCCAGGGGGCCAGGGCAGCCCCAGCATTTT. Its protein product is CASSSRGPGQPQHF. The full variable domain, its missing parts supplied by reference TRBV11-3 and TRBJ1-5, is EAGVVQSPRYKIIEKKQPVAFWCNPISGHNTLYWYLQNLGQGPELLIRYENEEAVDDSQLPKDRFSAERLKGVDSTLKIQPAELGDSAVYLCASSSRGPGQPQHFGDGTRLSIL.

The chain carries TRBV9 and TRBJ1-2; maybe TRBD1 (6 bases). Germline CDR1 is SGDLS and CDR2 is YYNGEE. The CDR3 runs 14 residues. V shed 0 bases and J shed 8 bases, with 14 bases lying between them. This chain's CDR3 is CASSVAGGQVGYTF. DNA for the CDR3: TGTGCCAGCAGCGTAGCTGGGGGACAAGTAGGCTACACCTTC.

The chain uses TRBV7-8 and TRBJ2-3; perhaps TRBD2 as D (7 bases). This CDR3 has 17 amino acids. V lost 8 bases and J lost 0, with 21 bases in between. CDR1 is SGHVS and CDR2 is FQNEAQ in the germline V gene. The CDR3 sequence is CASEGGALGSSTDTQYF. The CDR3 nucleotides are TGTGCCAGCGAAGGGGGGGCACTGGGTTCTAGCACAGATACGCAGTATTTT.

V usage is TRBV5-1 and J usage is TRBJ2-5; D is uncertain. The ends were cut back, 4 bases at V and 7 bases at J, with 20 bases in the middle. Looked up from germline, CDR1 is SGHRS and CDR2 is YFSETQ. The CDR3 length is 15 residues. The CDR3 loop is CASSKETSQSGTQYF. CDR3 bases: TGCGCCAGCAGCAAGGAGACGTCCCAATCGGGGACCCAGTACTTC.

The chain is built from TRBV5-1 and TRBJ1-4, with a weak D call TRBD1 (5 bases). The CDR3 has 15 amino acids. Trimming removed 0 bases at V and 3 bases at J, with 9 bases between. The germline V gene has CDR1 SGHRS and CDR2 YFSETQ. The CDR3 region has the DNA TGCGCCAGCAGCTTGGCCGACAGACCTAATGAAAAACTGTTTTTT. Translating gives CASSLADRPNEKLFF.

The gene calls are TRBV7-9 and TRBJ2-5, with D perhaps TRBD1 (5 bases). Trimming removed 0 bases at V and 4 bases at J, with 9 bases between. Germline CDR1 reads SEHNR; CDR2 reads FQNEAQ (reference sequence). The CDR3 consists of 14 residues. The CDR3 spells CASSLASGLETQYF. In DNA form, the CDR3 reads TGTGCCAGCAGCTTAGCATCAGGGCTAGAGACCCAGTACTTC.

Concerning this clone itself: The sample holds other DNA sequences that translate to the same CDR3. This sequence joins TRBV2 and TRBJ2-7; 9 bases match TRBD1. In germline, CDR1 is SNHLY, CDR2 FYNNEI. V trimming: 6 bases; J trimming: 3 bases; junction bases outside the gene matches: 0. The CDR3 is 12 residues long. The CDR3, as DNA: TGTGCCAGCAGGGACAGGGGCTACGAGCAGTACTTC. Its translation: CASRDRGYEQYF. Full variable domain (missing parts from reference TRBV2 and TRBJ2-7): EPEVTQTPSHQVTQMGQEVILRCVPISNHLYFYWYRQILGQKVEFLVSFYNNEISEKSEIFDDQFSVERPDGSNFTLKIRSTKLEDSAMYFCASRDRGYEQYFGPGTRLTVT.

CDR3 sequence (DNA): TGCGCCAGCAGCCAGTCCGGGGGGTCCGTGAATTCACCCCTCCACTTT. Translation: CASSQSGGSVNSPLHF. The chain combines TRBV4-1 with TRBJ1-6; D may be TRBD1 (5 bases). Germline V gene sequence: CDR1 MGHRA, CDR2 YSYEKL. The CDR3 extends over 16 amino acids. The ends were cut back, 3 bases at V and 7 bases at J, with 16 bases in the middle.